These 16 T cell receptor beta chains originate from one sample sequenced in a study of technical replicates of blood from a handful of donors. Repertoires were generated with immunoSEQ multiplex PCR, while TCRdb's copy carries only in-frame clones and drops some. This table has nearly 80,000 clones, around 94% appearing once. The sequenced sample consisted of T cells isolated from PBMCs. Receptors originate from a human donor in good health.

The chain couples TRBV13 to TRBJ1-2; unclear D gene. The CDR3 consists of 14 residues. Germline loops: CDR1 PRHDT, CDR2 FYEKMQ (reference sequence). Trimming left V 5 bases short and J 7 bases short, with 17 bases between. CDR3 nucleotides: TGTGCCAGCAGCCTTACCTACTCTCATCCTGGCTACACCTTC. Translating it yields CASSLTYSHPGYTF.

This CDR3 is CASSLGHPNYTF. CDR3 DNA sequence: TGTGCCAGCTCTCTAGGACACCCTAACTACACCTTC. The gene calls are TRBV18 and TRBJ1-2, with D possibly TRBD1 on 5 matching bases. CDR1 and CDR2 (germline): KGHSH, LQKENI. The CDR3 is 12 residues long. V was cut by 6 bases and J by 10 bases, with 15 bases left in between.

This chain links TRBV19 with TRBJ2-6; tentatively, D is TRBD2 (6 bases). Trimming left V 7 bases short and J 3 bases short, with 13 bases between. This CDR3 comprises 15 residues. CDR1 and CDR2 from the germline V gene are LNHDA and SQIVND (reference sequence). The CDR3 DNA reads as TGTGCCAGTACCCCATGGGGGGTTGGGGCCAACGTCCTGACTTTC. Amino acids: CASTPWGVGANVLTF.

For the CDR3, the DNA is TGTGCCTGGAAGGACAGGGATAATCAGCCCCAGCATTTT. Translating gives CAWKDRDNQPQHF. The chain combines TRBV30 with TRBJ1-5; 8 nucleotides align to TRBD1. The CDR3 is 13 residues long. Germline CDR1 and CDR2: GTSNPN and SVGIG (reference sequence). The junction had 3 bases not matched to a gene; V was cut back by 4 bases and J by 4 bases.

The gene calls are TRBV5-1 and TRBJ1-4, with a weak D call TRBD1 (6 bases). V lost 5 bases and J lost 8, with 19 bases in between. Germline assignment: CDR1 SGHRS and CDR2 YFSETQ. This CDR3 has 15 amino acids. CDR3 DNA: TGCGCCAGCAGTCAACAGGGCCAGGGAGGGGAAAAACTGTTTTTT. This encodes CASSQQGQGGEKLFF.

This sequence joins TRBV6-1 and TRBJ1-2, with 8 positions matching TRBD1. The J segment lost 7 bases and the V segment lost 9 bases, leaving 13 bases of the junction unmatched. Per germline, CDR1 MNHNS and CDR2 SASEGT. The CDR3 runs 14 residues. The CDR3 region is CASYTPGQVSGYTF. CDR3 bases: TGTGCCAGTTATACTCCGGGACAGGTCTCTGGCTACACCTTC.

This chain links TRBV6-6 with TRBJ1-5, with 9 bases fitting TRBD1. The CDR3 runs to 15 residues. V was pared by 5 bases and J by 1 base, with 3 bases of the junction left unmatched. Germline V gene lookup returns CDR1 MNHNY and CDR2 SVGAGI (reference sequence). CDR3 nucleotides: TGTGCCAGCAGTCCACAGGGGGCGAGCAATCAGCCCCAGCATTTT. Its translation: CASSPQGASNQPQHF.

J is TRBJ2-7 and V is TRBV19; D is possibly TRBD2 (5 bases). The CDR3 is 12 amino acids. The V and J ends lost 9 bases and 5 bases respectively, with 14 bases between them. Germline lookup yields CDR1 LNHDA and CDR2 SQIVND (reference sequence). The CDR3 DNA is TGTGCCAGCGCTTATCGGCGGGACGAGCAGTACTTC. Protein product: CASAYRRDEQYF.

This clone was detected only once. This sample includes further DNA sequences coding for the same CDR3. This chain joins TRBV6-1 and TRBJ2-7; possible D gene TRBD2, 7 bases. The germline CDR1 and CDR2 sequences are MNHNS and SASEGT. Trimming removed 3 bases at V and 2 bases at J, with 8 bases between. The CDR3 contains 13 residues. The CDR3 here is CASSERGPYEQYF. In DNA form, the CDR3 reads TGTGCCAGCAGTGAGCGGGGGCCCTACGAGCAGTACTTC.

Here the CDR3 DNA reads TGCGCCAGCAGCCCCCGGGTGCATGAGCAGTTCTTC. It yields the protein CASSPRVHEQFF. The rearrangement links TRBV5-1 to TRBJ2-1, with D unresolved. Per germline, CDR1 SGHRS and CDR2 YFSETQ. V was clipped by 4 bases and J by 8 bases, with 10 bases between them. This CDR3 is 12 amino acids long.

This rearrangement joins TRBV11-3 to TRBJ2-6; unclear D gene. The V and J ends lost 1 base and 3 bases respectively, with 7 bases between them. This CDR3 is built from 15 residues. Germline CDR1 SGHNT, CDR2 YENEEA. CDR3 sequence: CASSLAAVGANVLTF. CDR3 in DNA: TGTGCCAGCAGCTTAGCGGCGGTTGGGGCCAACGTCCTGACTTTC.

The chain joins TRBV19 to TRBJ2-7; a weak D match, TRBD1 (6 bases). The CDR3 contains 13 residues. V was clipped by 5 bases and J by 4 bases, with 12 bases between them. CDR1 is LNHDA, CDR2 SQIVND, per germline (reference sequence). As DNA, the CDR3 is TGTGCCAGTAGTGCCAGGGGCGCATACGAGCAGTACTTC. Its protein product is CASSARGAYEQYF.

The chain employs TRBV2 and TRBJ1-3; D is unclear. Deletions cut 8 bases from V and 0 bases from J, with 11 bases between. In germline, CDR1 is SNHLY, CDR2 FYNNEI. CDR3 length: 14 amino acids. The CDR3 DNA reads TGTGCCAGCTACGAGGGTTTCTCTGGAAACACCATATATTTT. It is translated as CASYEGFSGNTIYF.

The CDR3 DNA reads as TGTGCCAGCAGCCTGGCCCGGGACAGACGGACAGATACGCAGTATTTT. This translates into CASSLARDRRTDTQYF. The rearrangement joins TRBV7-2 to TRBJ2-3, with 7 positions matching TRBD1. J gave up 3 bases and V 5 bases, and 11 bases lay outside the gene matches. Germline-derived CDR1 and CDR2 are SGHTA and FQGNSA. CDR3 length equals 16 residues. Full variable domain (remainder filled in from reference TRBV7-2 and TRBJ2-3): GAGVSQSPSNKVTEKGKDVELRCDPISGHTALYWYRQSLGQGLEFLIYFQGNSAPDKSGLPSDRFSAERTGGSVSTLTIQRTQQEDSAVYLCASSLARDRRTDTQYFGPGTRLTVL.

The chain carries TRBV7-3 and TRBJ1-1; weak D call: TRBD1 (5 bases). This CDR3 is 13 amino acids long. Per germline, CDR1 SGHTA and CDR2 FQGTGA. Trimming took 5 bases from V and 8 from J, leaving 15 bases between them. CDR3 region: CASSLGQGSEAFF. The DNA for the CDR3 is TGTGCCAGCAGCCTAGGACAAGGCTCCGAAGCTTTCTTT.

The chain couples TRBV18 to TRBJ1-5; 7 nucleotides agree with TRBD1. Germline V gene data show CDR1 as KGHSH and CDR2 as LQKENI. The ends lost 4 bases at V and 4 bases at J; junction bases unmatched: 7. The CDR3 loop spans 15 amino acids. The CDR3 DNA reads TGTGCCAGCTCACTTGACAGGGTTGGAAATCAGCCCCAGCATTTT. It translates to CASSLDRVGNQPQHF.